A single sample gave rise to the 27 T cell receptor beta chains below, sequenced in a study of T cells after yellow fever vaccination. TCRdb independently ran MiXCR on the 5' RACE reads; one entry per CDR3 protein. The sample has some 320,000 distinct CDR3 sequences; 4.1% are singletons. The sequencing used PBMCs, collected 5 days after the yellow fever booster vaccination. The receptors originated from a man between 18 and 35 years old who received the YFV17D yellow fever vaccine.

This clonotype was seen ten or more times. The chain carries TRBV5-1 and TRBJ2-3, with 8 nucleotides matching TRBD2. Trimming at V came to 2 bases and at J to 6 bases, leaving 14 bases not matched to a gene. The CDR3 loop spans 17 amino acids. Germline values: CDR1 SGHRS, CDR2 YFSETQ. CDR3 in DNA: TGCGCCAGCAGCTTCGGGATAGCGGGATTACCAGGGGATACGCAGTATTTT. Translation: CASSFGIAGLPGDTQYF.

This sequence joins TRBV18 and TRBJ2-5; no firm D call. V dropped 10 bases and J dropped 2 bases, with 14 bases sitting between them. Germline assignment: CDR1 KGHSH and CDR2 LQKENI. This CDR3 has 13 residues. As DNA, the CDR3 is TGTGCCACCGCCTCACAGTCGCAAGAGACCCAGTACTTC. Its protein is CATASQSQETQYF.

The V and J genes are TRBV29-1 and TRBJ2-1; 9 nucleotides align to TRBD1. Germline CDR1 SQVTM, CDR2 ANQGSEA. CDR3 length equals 12 residues. V shed 3 bases and J 10 bases; nucleotides not matched to a gene: 4. CDR3 DNA sequence: TGCAGCGTTGACTGGACAGGGGACGAGCAGTTCTTC. Its protein product is CSVDWTGDEQFF.

Many counts were recorded for this clonotype. V gene TRBV7-6 combines with J gene TRBJ1-1; TRBD1 agrees at 7 bases. The J segment lost 4 bases and the V segment lost 5 bases, leaving 10 bases of the junction unmatched. The CDR3 runs to 15 residues. Per the germline V gene, CDR1 is SGHVS and CDR2 is FNYEAQ. This CDR3 is CASSPPKAGGTEAFF. The CDR3 DNA reads as TGTGCCAGCAGCCCCCCCAAGGCAGGGGGCACTGAAGCTTTCTTT.

This clonotype was detected a few times. The chain is built from TRBV19 and TRBJ2-5; D not resolved. In germline, CDR1 is LNHDA, CDR2 SQIVND (reference sequence). The CDR3 sequence is 13 residues long. V was clipped by 2 bases and J by 1 base, with 5 bases between them. The CDR3 sequence: CASSIHLQETQYF. The CDR3 bases are TGTGCCAGTAGTATACACCTCCAAGAGACCCAGTACTTC.

This clonotype was detected ten times or more. V and J are TRBV5-1 and TRBJ1-6, with no clear D. The CDR3 runs to 15 residues. Per the germline V gene, CDR1 is SGHRS and CDR2 is YFSETQ. V was pared by 4 bases and J by 0 bases, with 8 bases between. The CDR3 reads CASSEQSSYNSPLHF. The CDR3 nucleotides are TGCGCCAGCAGCGAACAGAGCTCCTATAATTCACCCCTCCACTTT.

In its sample, this clonotype was seen a few times. CDR3 sequence: CASSPSLSPGELFF. CDR3 coding DNA: TGTGCCAGCAGTCCATCACTTAGTCCCGGGGAGCTGTTTTTT. The chain employs TRBV27 and TRBJ2-2; D gene ambiguous. The germline V and J ends were trimmed by 5 bases and 6 bases, with 13 bases remaining between them. Per the germline V gene, CDR1 is MNHEY and CDR2 is SMNVEV (reference sequence). This CDR3 spans 14 amino acids.

This clonotype was seen only a few times. The chain has TRBV19 and TRBJ2-3; tentatively, D is TRBD2 (5 bases). The CDR3 runs to 17 residues. Germline V gives CDR1 LNHDA, CDR2 SQIVND (reference sequence). Trimming pared 3 bases from V and 6 bases from J, leaving 22 bases between. This CDR3 is CASSMVERPYPGDTQYF. CDR3 DNA sequence: TGTGCCAGTAGTATGGTCGAGCGGCCTTACCCGGGGGATACGCAGTATTTT. Full variable domain (outside the CDR3, taken from reference TRBV19 and TRBJ2-3): DGGITQSPKYLFRKEGQNVTLSCEQNLNHDAMYWYRQDPGQGLRLIYYSQIVNDFQKGDIAEGYSVSREKKESFPLTVTSAQKNPTAFYLCASSMVERPYPGDTQYFGPGTRLTVL.

This clonotype came up a few times. J is TRBJ1-3 and V is TRBV10-3, with a weak D call TRBD1 (5 bases). This CDR3 is built from 14 residues. CDR1 and CDR2 (germline): ENHRY, SYGVKD. Trimming removed 2 bases at V and 6 bases at J, with 11 bases between. The CDR3 spells CAISEQGNKNTIYF. CDR3 DNA: TGTGCCATCAGTGAGCAGGGAAATAAAAACACCATATATTTT.

The chain uses TRBV7-9 and TRBJ2-5, with TRBD2 matching 10 bases. V lost 11 bases to trimming and J lost 5 bases; unmatched junction nucleotides: 11. Germline CDR1 is SEHNR and CDR2 is FQNEAQ (reference sequence). The CDR3 runs to 14 residues. The CDR3 nucleotides read TGTGCCGGGATTCCCGGGACTAGCGTTGAGACCCAGTACTTC. It specifies CAGIPGTSVETQYF.

This clonotype was counted ten times or more. The chain couples TRBV7-9 to TRBJ2-5, with no clear D. Deletions cut 5 bases from V and 0 bases from J, with 19 bases between. The V gene's germline CDR1 is SEHNR and CDR2 FQNEAQ (reference sequence). There are 17 residues in the CDR3. The CDR3 sequence is CASSITRDIYYQETQYF. CDR3 nucleotide sequence: TGTGCCAGCAGCATCACCAGAGACATATACTACCAAGAGACCCAGTACTTC.

CDR3: CASSPPQGTTEAFF. The CDR3 DNA reads as TGTGCCAGCAGCCCACCACAGGGTACCACTGAAGCTTTCTTT. The rearrangement uses TRBV5-4 and TRBJ1-1, with D possibly being TRBD1 (6 bases). The CDR3 totals 14 residues. The V end lost 4 bases, the J end lost 4 bases, and 14 bases lay between the germline ends. Germline CDR1 and CDR2: SGHNT and YYREEE (reference sequence).

This clonotype came up many times. The J gene is TRBJ2-3, the V gene TRBV9; D not certain. Trimming cost V 6 bases and J 2 bases, with 16 bases left between them. CDR3 length: 15 residues. CDR1 and CDR2 (germline): SGDLS, YYNGEE. CDR3 protein: CASNIRTASTDTQYF. The CDR3 DNA reads TGTGCCAGCAACATTCGGACGGCTTCCACAGATACGCAGTATTTT.

This clonotype was observed a few times. The chain couples TRBV28 to TRBJ1-4; a possible D gene is TRBD1 (6 bases). The V gene lost 3 bases and the J gene lost 6 bases, with 11 bases spanning the gap. Germline V gene lookup returns CDR1 MDHEN and CDR2 SYDVKM. The CDR3 sequence is 14 residues long. In nucleotides, the CDR3 is TGTGCCAGCAGTTTGTGGGAGGGGGATGAAAAACTGTTTTTT. It codes for CASSLWEGDEKLFF.

This clonotype has more than one count but fewer than ten. The genes are TRBV7-9 and TRBJ2-5, with TRBD2 matching over 9 bases. Trimming at V came to 8 bases and at J to 5 bases, leaving 6 bases not matched to a gene. CDR1 SEHNR and CDR2 FQNEAQ come from the germline V gene (reference sequence). The CDR3 loop spans 13 amino acids. Here the CDR3 DNA reads TGTGCCAGCGCTAGCGGGACAAGGGAGACCCAGTACTTC. This sequence encodes CASASGTRETQYF.

In this sample, this clonotype turned up many times. This chain uses TRBV6-2 or TRBV6-3 with TRBJ1-5; 10 bases are a match to TRBD1. Trimming took 2 bases from V and 11 from J; bases not matched to a gene: 6. Germline values: CDR1 MNHEY, CDR2 SVGEGT. The CDR3 is made up of 14 amino acids. The CDR3 sequence is CASSYGTGAGAQHF. The CDR3 region has the DNA TGTGCCAGCAGTTACGGGACAGGGGCCGGGGCCCAGCATTTT.

The rearrangement joins TRBV20-1 to TRBJ2-3; 10 bases line up with TRBD2. CDR3 length: 15 residues. Germline V CDR1 and CDR2: DFQATT, SNEGSKA (reference sequence). With V trimmed by 1 base and J by 3 bases, 4 bases remained unmatched. The CDR3 coding sequence is TGCAGTGCTAGAGCTAGCGGGGGATCGACAGATACGCAGTATTTT. It yields the protein CSARASGGSTDTQYF.

Points on this clonotype: A much larger clone lies a single base off, so this may be a read error. The chain carries TRBV6-6 and TRBJ1-1; D ambiguous. CDR1 and CDR2 from the germline V gene are MNHNY and SVGAGI (reference sequence). The CDR3 consists of 13 residues. CDR3 amino acids: CASSYTLGSEACF. Written as DNA, the CDR3 is TGTGCCAGCAGTTACACACTCGGCTCTGAAGCTTGCTTT.

This clonotype came up a few times. This rearrangement joins TRBV18 to TRBJ1-6; D possibly corresponds to TRBD1 (5 bases). With 3 bases removed from V and 8 bases from J, the gap between germline ends came to 11 bases. Germline CDR1 and CDR2: KGHSH and LQKENI. The CDR3 consists of 14 residues. This CDR3 is CASSPGGGDSPLHF. The CDR3 nucleotides read TGTGCCAGCTCACCTGGGGGGGGAGATTCACCCCTCCACTTT.

In this sample, this clonotype turned up many times. The chain is built from TRBV5-1 and TRBJ2-5; D possibly matches TRBD1 or TRBD2 (8 bases each). The CDR3 totals 16 residues. CDR1 and CDR2 (germline): SGHRS, YFSETQ. Between the trimmed V and J ends, which lost 1 base and 5 bases, there was a span of 18 bases. The DNA for the CDR3 is TGCGCCAGCAGCTTGCGACAGGGGACGGGGGGGGAGACCCAGTACTTC. It encodes CASSLRQGTGGETQYF. The full variable domain, its missing parts supplied by reference TRBV5-1 and TRBJ2-5, is KAGVTQTPRYLIKTRGQQVTLSCSPISGHRSVSWYQQTPGQGLQFLFEYFSETQRNKGNFPGRFSGRQFSNSRSEMNVSTLELGDSALYLCASSLRQGTGGETQYFGPGTRLLVL.

This clonotype was seen only a few times. The chain uses TRBV28 and TRBJ1-1; D is undetermined. Germline CDR1 is MDHEN and CDR2 is SYDVKM. With 5 bases removed from V and 12 bases from J, the gap between germline ends came to 16 bases. The length of the CDR3 is 12 residues. The CDR3 here is CASSPPSRPPFF. The CDR3 DNA is TGTGCCAGCAGTCCCCCCTCGAGACCTCCTTTCTTT.

The J gene is TRBJ2-5, the V gene TRBV4-1; 7 bases are shared with TRBD1. Germline trimming cut 2 bases from V and 5 bases from J; bases unmatched to any gene: 5. The CDR3 covers 14 residues. CDR1 and CDR2 from the germline V gene are MGHRA and YSYEKL. The CDR3, as DNA: TGCGCCAGCAGCCAATCGACAGGGTCGGAGACCCAGTACTTC. Protein: CASSQSTGSETQYF.

The chain recombines TRBV5-1 with TRBJ2-3; 7 bases are shared with TRBD1. The CDR3 is made up of 14 amino acids. V dropped 4 bases and J dropped 7; count of bases not matched to a gene: 9. From germline, CDR1 is SGHRS and CDR2 YFSETQ. CDR3: CASSDKTGRNTQYF. CDR3 coding DNA: TGCGCCAGCAGCGATAAGACAGGGCGCAATACGCAGTATTTT. The full variable domain, completed using reference TRBV5-1 and TRBJ2-3, is KAGVTQTPRYLIKTRGQQVTLSCSPISGHRSVSWYQQTPGQGLQFLFEYFSETQRNKGNFPGRFSGRQFSNSRSEMNVSTLELGDSALYLCASSDKTGRNTQYFGPGTRLTVL.

This clonotype was seen many times. The chain uses TRBV5-1 and TRBJ2-3, with D maybe TRBD2 (6 bases). Germline CDR1 is SGHRS and CDR2 is YFSETQ. The CDR3 is made up of 14 amino acids. The ends were cut back, 4 bases at V and 3 bases at J, with 12 bases in the middle. The CDR3 reads CASSGLATTDTQYF. The DNA of the CDR3 is TGCGCCAGCAGCGGGCTAGCGACGACAGATACGCAGTATTTT. The complete variable domain, with remaining parts taken from reference TRBV5-1 and TRBJ2-3, reads KAGVTQTPRYLIKTRGQQVTLSCSPISGHRSVSWYQQTPGQGLQFLFEYFSETQRNKGNFPGRFSGRQFSNSRSEMNVSTLELGDSALYLCASSGLATTDTQYFGPGTRLTVL.

This clonotype has ten or more counts. The chain links TRBV7-9 to TRBJ2-7; 10 bases match TRBD1. V dropped 5 bases and J dropped 5; count of bases not matched to a gene: 15. CDR3 length: 17 residues. The germline V gene encodes CDR1 SEHNR and CDR2 FQNEAQ (reference sequence). CDR3 loop: CASSAGTGAPLAHEQYF. DNA of the CDR3: TGTGCCAGCAGCGCCGGGACAGGGGCCCCTCTGGCCCACGAGCAGTACTTC.

In its sample, this clonotype was seen many times. CDR3 protein: CATSDPGTGVLNEQFF. The DNA of the CDR3 is TGTGCCACCAGTGATCCCGGGACAGGGGTTCTCAATGAGCAGTTCTTC. This chain uses TRBV24-1 with TRBJ2-1, with TRBD1 matching 10 bases. The V gene's germline CDR1 is KGHDR and CDR2 SFDVKD. Trimming took 3 bases from V and 6 from J; bases not matched to a gene: 7. The CDR3 has 16 residues.

This clonotype was detected only a few times. V usage is TRBV5-1 and J usage is TRBJ2-1; D assignment may be TRBD1 or TRBD2 (5 bases each). Germline loops: CDR1 SGHRS, CDR2 YFSETQ. The CDR3 has 18 amino acids. Trimming stripped 4 bases from V and 6 bases from J, with 26 bases between. The CDR3 is CASSRFGSSWGRSNEQFF. CDR3 in DNA: TGCGCCAGCAGCCGTTTTGGGTCGAGTTGGGGACGCTCCAATGAGCAGTTCTTC.